The present T cell receptor beta chain was sequenced within a study of cytomegalovirus exposure and HLA in healthy donors. All donors participated as healthy donors of bone marrow. The PCR was carried out with 60 Vbeta primers and 13 Jbeta primers. Generated by immunoSEQ multiplex PCR, the TCRdb table keeps only in-frame clones and is missing some. This table has about 140,000 clones, 65% to 80% appearing once. This clone was observed a single time. Its antigen is as yet unknown. The CDR3 covers 14 residues. The germline CDR1 and CDR2 sequences are KGHSH and LQKENI. Trimming removed 3 bases from V and 4 bases from J; junction bases left unmatched: 5. Study-level points and caveats: In a later analysis, a missense DCLRE1C variant was linked to TCR beta V- and J-gene trimming.

This sequence originates from a man between 40 and 49 years old in good health and CMV-seronegative. Specimen: PBMCs. The chain combines TRBV18 with TRBJ2-7, with 8 bases that match TRBD1. The CDR3 nucleotides are TGTGCCAGCTCACCCTCGGGACAGGCGTACGAGCAGTACTTC. Its translation is CASSPSGQAYEQYF.